This section outlines one TCR beta chain sequence together with its context. Its antigen is not identified. The sample originates from a study of shared clonotypes between healthy human individuals. Study-level results: Sequencing of the sorted subsets was shown by rarefaction to be incomplete despite large depth. It was the non-shared clonotypes that had lower generation probabilities than clonotypes shared by all four donors. A few donors showed sharing of approximately 5% of naive CD4 clonotypes.

This CDR3 has 11 residues. Trimming took 5 bases from V and 11 from J; bases not matched to a gene: 5. Germline V lookup: CDR1 SEHNR, CDR2 FQNEAQ (reference sequence). Sorted-subset replicate PCR reactions were performed with roughly 200 ng DNA, corresponding to tens of thousands of T cell genomes. Using immunoSEQ multiplex PCR, the repertoire was profiled, and TCRdb retains in-frame clones only, with some absent. This repertoire shows roughly 1 million clones, about 77% found once; its top ten account for about 1.5%. The chain is built from TRBV7-9 and TRBJ1-1; the match to TRBD1 covers 7 bases. This TCR was sampled from a man between 18 and 29 years old in good health. Sequencing was performed on memory CD4+ T cells sorted from blood. Described subset: CD45RA-negative fraction. CDR3 protein: CASSPDRVAFF. CDR3 nucleotide sequence: TGTGCCAGCAGCCCCGACAGGGTTGCTTTCTTT. The full variable domain, its missing parts supplied by reference TRBV7-9 and TRBJ1-1, is DTGVSQNPRHKITKRGQNVTFRCDPISEHNRLYWYRQTLGQGPEFLTYFQNEAQLEKSRLLSDRFSAERPKGSFSTLEIQRTEQGDSAMYLCASSPDRVAFFGQGTRLTVV.